The rows below give T cell receptor beta chains drawn from one sample of a study of early T cells in non-severe SARS-CoV-2 infection. TCRdb independently ran MiXCR on the 5' RACE reads; one entry per CDR3 protein. This table has tens of thousands of distinct CDR3 sequences, approximately 17% appearing once. Here the sequenced sample was whole blood, taken at baseline. These receptors came from an adult who was a healthcare worker with PCR-confirmed SARS-CoV-2 infection or an uninfected control (not recorded which). CDR3s include the opening cysteine and the closing phenylalanine or tryptophan. Fields, in order: D gene, V gene, J gene, clone size, CDR3 protein, CDR3 DNA. D genes are given only for firm matches. Clone size is stated in some rows and not others, as once, few, many or a class when expanded.

NA,TRBV5-1,TRBJ2-5,NA,CASSLYLAPQETQYF,TGCGCCAGCAGCTTGTATCTAGCGCCACAAGAGACCCAGTACTTC
TRBD2,TRBV19,TRBJ2-1,NA,CATKRGSYNEQFF,TGTGCCACTAAGCGGGGCTCCTACAATGAGCAGTTCTTC
TRBD1,TRBV7-2,TRBJ2-6,NA,CASSHRGLPGANVLTF,TGTGCCAGCAGCCACAGGGGGCTACCTGGGGCCAACGTCCTGACTTTC
NA,TRBV5-1,TRBJ1-1,NA,CASSLVADNTEAFF,TGCGCCAGCAGCTTGGTAGCGGATAACACTGAAGCTTTCTTT
NA,TRBV7-2,TRBJ2-6,NA,CASSRATVSGANVLTF,TGTGCCAGCAGCCGCGCGACAGTCTCTGGGGCCAACGTCCTGACTTTC
TRBD2,TRBV5-4,TRBJ2-5,NA,CASSPSLGLAGEETQYF,TGTGCCAGCAGCCCCTCGTTAGGGCTAGCGGGAGAAGAGACCCAGTACTTC
NA,TRBV2,TRBJ1-1,once,CASSSGPPVEAFF,TGTGCCAGCAGTTCCGGGCCCCCCGTGGAAGCTTTCTTT
NA,TRBV29-1,TRBJ2-3,NA,CSVADHRDTQYF,TGCAGCGTTGCTGACCACCGGGATACGCAGTATTTT
NA,TRBV28,TRBJ2-5,many,CASTPTVQETQYF,TGTGCCAGCACCCCGACAGTCCAAGAGACCCAGTACTTC
TRBD1,TRBV27,TRBJ1-1,few,CASSRTGGLVTEAFF,TGTGCCAGCAGCCGGACAGGGGGCTTGGTCACTGAAGCTTTCTTT
NA,TRBV20-1,TRBJ1-1,NA,CSARPPGLLSF,TGCAGTGCGAGACCACCGGGACTCCTCTCCTTT
NA,TRBV12-3/TRBV12-4,TRBJ2-5,many,CASSSRQTQYF,TGTGCCAGCAGTTCGAGGCAGACCCAGTACTTC
TRBD1,TRBV7-9,TRBJ2-7,few,CASSNPGQPYEQYF,TGTGCCAGCAGCAATCCGGGACAGCCCTACGAGCAGTACTTC
NA,TRBV9,TRBJ2-7,NA,CASSVGGSSYEQYF,TGTGCCAGCAGCGTTGGCGGTAGCTCCTACGAGCAGTACTTC
NA,TRBV4-2,TRBJ2-3,few,CASSQDLLGDTQYF,TGTGCCAGCAGCCAAGACCTATTAGGGGATACGCAGTATTTT
NA,TRBV7-2,TRBJ1-1,few,CASSPRQIGGNTEAFF,TGTGCCAGCAGCCCCCGCCAAATAGGCGGGAACACTGAAGCTTTCTTT
NA,TRBV10-3,TRBJ2-2,NA,CAISLGLWSGELFF,TGTGCCATCAGTTTGGGGCTCTGGTCCGGGGAGCTGTTTTTT
NA,TRBV29-1,TRBJ2-7,NA,CSPDRPVYEQYF,TGCAGCCCCGACAGGCCCGTTTACGAGCAGTACTTC
NA,TRBV12-3/TRBV12-4,TRBJ1-1,few,CASSLGWEAFF,TGTGCCAGCAGTTTAGGCTGGGAAGCTTTCTTT
NA,TRBV5-1,TRBJ1-2,few,CASSLAGGYTF,TGCGCCAGCAGCTTGGCCGGCGGCTACACCTTC
NA,TRBV4-3,TRBJ2-7,many,CASSQDPGTYEQYF,TGCGCCAGCAGCCAAGATCCGGGCACCTACGAGCAGTACTTC
NA,TRBV18,TRBJ2-7,NA,CASSPGLGAYEQYF,TGTGCCAGCTCACCAGGCTTGGGCGCCTACGAGCAGTACTTC
TRBD1,TRBV4-1,TRBJ1-1,NA,CASSQGMDRVNTEAFF,TGCGCCAGCAGCCAAGGGATGGACAGGGTGAACACTGAAGCTTTCTTT
NA,TRBV2,TRBJ2-7,few,CATTREPHEQYF,TGTGCCACCACCAGGGAACCCCACGAGCAGTACTTC
NA,TRBV12-3/TRBV12-4,TRBJ2-1,few,CASSARLGQFF,TGTGCCAGCAGTGCCCGACTGGGGCAGTTCTTC
NA,TRBV15,TRBJ1-1,NA,CATSSPRAEAFF,TGTGCCACCAGCAGTCCAAGGGCTGAAGCTTTCTTT
NA,TRBV20-1,TRBJ2-1,few,CSARLPNTNEQFF,TGCAGTGCTAGACTCCCCAACACCAATGAGCAGTTCTTC
NA,TRBV3-1,TRBJ1-5,NA,CASSKMGDQPQHF,TGTGCCAGCAGCAAAATGGGGGATCAGCCCCAGCATTTT
NA,TRBV20-1,TRBJ2-7,NA,CSARVPSNEQYF,TGCAGTGCTAGAGTACCTAGCAACGAGCAGTACTTC
NA,TRBV5-1,TRBJ2-1,NA,CASSLVPSANEQFF,TGCGCCAGCAGCTTGGTCCCTTCCGCCAATGAGCAGTTCTTC
NA,TRBV7-9,TRBJ2-1,NA,CASSLEVRPDNEQFF,TGTGCCAGCAGCTTAGAGGTCCGGCCCGACAATGAGCAGTTCTTC
NA,TRBV14,TRBJ2-5,many,CASSQGAWTQYF,TGTGCCAGCAGCCAAGGGGCATGGACCCAGTACTTC
TRBD2,TRBV9,TRBJ2-2,NA,CASIASYSGRTGELFF,TGTGCCAGCATCGCCTCATATAGCGGGAGAACCGGGGAGCTGTTTTTT
NA,TRBV20-1,TRBJ2-1,few,CSAGPPVERKFF,TGCAGTGCGGGCCCGCCGGTGGAGCGGAAGTTCTTC
NA,TRBV6-2/TRBV6-3,TRBJ2-1,NA,CASSQGFYTYNEQFF,TGTGCCAGCAGTCAGGGGTTTTATACGTACAATGAGCAGTTCTTC
TRBD2,TRBV24-1,TRBJ2-5,once,CATSDSGTYQETQYF,TGTGCCACCAGTGACAGCGGGACCTACCAAGAGACCCAGTACTTC
TRBD1,TRBV5-1,TRBJ2-2,NA,CASSTLLLQGRPPHTGELFF,TGCGCCAGCAGCACTCTACTCTTACAGGGGCGCCCCCCCCACACCGGGGAGCTGTTTTTT
NA,TRBV28,TRBJ2-7,few,CASSSTVPEQYF,TGTGCCAGCAGTTCCACAGTGCCCGAGCAGTACTTC
NA,TRBV6-1,TRBJ1-1,few,CASAPPYMPPIEAFF,TGTGCCAGCGCACCCCCCTATATGCCCCCCATTGAAGCTTTCTTT
TRBD1,TRBV2,TRBJ2-5,few,CASSDGAGGTQETQYF,TGTGCCAGCAGTGACGGGGCAGGGGGAACTCAAGAGACCCAGTACTTC
NA,TRBV10-3,TRBJ2-3,NA,CAIRAGTSTDTQYF,TGTGCCATCAGAGCCGGGACTAGCACAGATACGCAGTATTTT
NA,TRBV7-9,TRBJ2-2,many,CASSLVDAPNTGELFF,TGTGCCAGCAGCTTAGTGGACGCTCCGAACACCGGGGAGCTGTTTTTT
NA,TRBV7-8,TRBJ2-1,NA,CASSVPERDQRNEQFF,TGTGCCAGCAGCGTACCCGAACGGGACCAACGCAATGAGCAGTTCTTC
TRBD1,TRBV7-2,TRBJ2-7,few,CASSPTGTEAYEQYF,TGTGCCAGCAGCCCGACCGGGACAGAGGCCTACGAGCAGTACTTC
NA,TRBV20-1,TRBJ2-7,few,CSARSHSSYEQYF,TGCAGTGCTAGAAGTCATAGCTCCTACGAGCAGTACTTC
TRBD2,TRBV20-1,TRBJ2-1,NA,CSATNSGRKIDEQFF,TGCAGTGCTACCAATAGCGGGAGAAAGATCGATGAGCAGTTCTTC
TRBD1,TRBV27,TRBJ2-7,few,CASRGTGTYEQYF,TGTGCCAGCAGGGGGACAGGGACGTACGAGCAGTACTTC
NA,TRBV18,TRBJ1-1,few,CASSPTGAPNTEAFF,TGTGCCAGCTCACCAACCGGGGCCCCTAACACTGAAGCTTTCTTT
NA,TRBV7-8,TRBJ1-4,NA,CASSPRVGRDPNEKLFF,TGTGCCAGCAGCCCTAGAGTGGGTCGCGACCCCAATGAAAAACTGTTTTTT
NA,TRBV3-1,TRBJ2-5,few,CASSHRVRGETQYF,TGTGCCAGCAGCCACCGGGTCCGCGGGGAGACCCAGTACTTC
TRBD1,TRBV27,TRBJ2-7,NA,CASSLGQGGVSEQYF,TGTGCCAGCAGTTTAGGACAGGGTGGAGTTTCCGAGCAGTACTTC
NA,TRBV15,TRBJ1-3,NA,CATSRAGDSGNTIYF,TGTGCCACCAGCAGAGCAGGGGACTCTGGAAACACCATATATTTT